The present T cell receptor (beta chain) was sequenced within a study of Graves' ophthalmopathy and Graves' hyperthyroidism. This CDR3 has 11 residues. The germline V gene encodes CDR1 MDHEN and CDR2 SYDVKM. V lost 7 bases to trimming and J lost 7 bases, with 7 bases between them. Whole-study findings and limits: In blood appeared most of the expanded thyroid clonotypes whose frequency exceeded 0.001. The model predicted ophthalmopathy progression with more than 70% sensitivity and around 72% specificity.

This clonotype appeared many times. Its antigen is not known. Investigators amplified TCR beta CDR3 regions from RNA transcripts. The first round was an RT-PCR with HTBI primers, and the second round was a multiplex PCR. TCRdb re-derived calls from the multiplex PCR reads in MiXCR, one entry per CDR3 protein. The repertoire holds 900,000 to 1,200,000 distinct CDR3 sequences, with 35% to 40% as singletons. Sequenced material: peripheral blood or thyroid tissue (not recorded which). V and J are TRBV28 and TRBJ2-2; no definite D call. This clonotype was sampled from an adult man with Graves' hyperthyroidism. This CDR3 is CASMVRGELFF. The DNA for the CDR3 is TGTGCCAGCATGGTACGCGGGGAGCTGTTTTTT.